This TCR beta chain was recorded in a study of Ad26.COV2.S vaccination and SARS-CoV-2 variants. Study overall: Among those in the COV1001 Ad26.COV2.S trial arm was the donor. Points from the study as a whole: Recipients of vaccine and of placebo showed similar breadth of their non-spike TCR repertoires. Reports say spike-specific CD8+ and CD4+ T cell responses covered substantial breadth after vaccination. Vaccinated individuals (as opposed to placebo recipients) had higher spike-specific TCR breadth.

Treatment: roughly 20 received Ad26.COV2.S at low or high dose, single or two shots; about 5 received placebo; per-sample allocation not given. Day 63 after the first injection of vaccine or placebo was the sampling time. Germline CDR1 and CDR2: SGHKS and YYEKEE (reference sequence). V lost 5 bases to trimming and J lost 3 bases, with 18 bases between them. There are 16 residues in the CDR3. Note on this clone: No antigen is known for it.

Clones were sequenced by immunoSEQ multiplex PCR, and TCRdb holds only the in-frame ones, with some missing. The sample has roughly 700,000 clones, roughly 90% seen once; the top ten hold approximately 1.5%. The sequence was obtained from a person between 18 and 65 years old who received the Ad26.COV2.S COVID-19 vaccine or a placebo. The rearrangement joins TRBV5-5 to TRBJ1-5; possible D gene TRBD1, 5 bases. The sample was peripheral blood, taken in a trial of Ad26.COV2.S vaccine versus placebo. CDR3: CASRPEDSGINQPQHF. The CDR3 nucleotides are TGTGCCAGCAGACCCGAAGACAGTGGGATCAATCAGCCCCAGCATTTT.